Listed below are T cell receptor beta chains from one sample, sequenced in a study of response to subunit inactivated influenza vaccine. TCRdb reprocessed the RT-PCR reads via MiXCR and lists one record per CDR3 protein. Of 150,000 to 200,000 distinct CDR3 sequences listed, about 10% are singletons. Sequenced here: non-naive T cells sorted from PBMCs, sampled on the day of vaccination. These receptors were collected from a man aged 45-60 years who received an inactivated influenza vaccine. Each CDR3 is given with its conserved first and last residue.

v_gene: TRBV3-1
j_gene: TRBJ2-7
CDR3aa: CASSYRYEQYF

v_gene: TRBV12-3/TRBV12-4
j_gene: TRBJ1-2
CDR3aa: CASSRTGGGGYTF

v_gene: TRBV7-2
j_gene: TRBJ2-2
CDR3aa: CASSPRTGSGELFF

v_gene: TRBV7-2
j_gene: TRBJ2-2
CDR3aa: CASSPRVTGELFF

v_gene: TRBV24-1
j_gene: TRBJ2-3
CDR3aa: CATSDFPAGTDTQYF

v_gene: TRBV28
j_gene: TRBJ1-2
CDR3aa: CASTPWGLNGYTF

v_gene: TRBV5-1
j_gene: TRBJ1-5
CDR3aa: CASSLGGVGDQPQHF

v_gene: TRBV7-2
j_gene: TRBJ1-2
CDR3aa: CASSWDRGSGYTF

v_gene: TRBV29-1
j_gene: TRBJ2-2
CDR3aa: CSVQSGTSTGELFF

v_gene: TRBV7-8
j_gene: TRBJ2-7
CDR3aa: CASSSTRGFRYEQYF

v_gene: TRBV28
j_gene: TRBJ2-7
CDR3aa: CASTFGGRATYEQYF

v_gene: TRBV6-5
j_gene: TRBJ2-1
CDR3aa: CASSYGLAVPGAEQFF

v_gene: TRBV4-2
j_gene: TRBJ2-7
CDR3aa: CASSQVSKSYEQYF

v_gene: TRBV7-8
j_gene: TRBJ2-7
CDR3aa: CASQGGLNSYEQYF

v_gene: TRBV19
j_gene: TRBJ2-7
CDR3aa: CASKPAGLANYEQYF

v_gene: TRBV29-1
j_gene: TRBJ2-7
CDR3aa: CSAGTMSSEQYF

v_gene: TRBV15
j_gene: TRBJ2-2
CDR3aa: CATSRDNNLFAGELFF

v_gene: TRBV4-3
j_gene: TRBJ2-5
CDR3aa: CASSQDLPSGSATQYF

v_gene: TRBV7-6
j_gene: TRBJ2-5
CDR3aa: CASSPGTAGETQYF

v_gene: TRBV7-2
j_gene: TRBJ2-7
CDR3aa: CASSRNNIFSYEQYF

v_gene: TRBV7-9
j_gene: TRBJ1-3
CDR3aa: CASSSLGQSSGNTIYF

v_gene: TRBV2
j_gene: TRBJ2-3
CDR3aa: CASSEGQRWDTQYF

v_gene: TRBV4-1
j_gene: TRBJ2-7
CDR3aa: CASSQVMGDYEQYF

v_gene: TRBV7-2
j_gene: TRBJ1-6
CDR3aa: CASSLSHSSYNSPLHF

v_gene: TRBV4-1
j_gene: TRBJ1-1
CDR3aa: CASSQEWGQAAAFF

v_gene: TRBV5-6
j_gene: TRBJ1-6
CDR3aa: CASSSTDQNRGFNSPLHF

v_gene: TRBV5-1
j_gene: TRBJ2-7
CDR3aa: CASSKGQGQGYEQYF

v_gene: TRBV28
j_gene: TRBJ1-4
CDR3aa: CASSLSSGWGSTNEKLFF

v_gene: TRBV27
j_gene: TRBJ2-2
CDR3aa: CASSLIAGGSYTGELFF

v_gene: TRBV20-1
j_gene: TRBJ1-5
CDR3aa: CSARTGGVSNQPQHF

v_gene: TRBV11-2
j_gene: TRBJ2-7
CDR3aa: CASSLEVEQYF

v_gene: TRBV7-8
j_gene: TRBJ1-5
CDR3aa: CASSLAGNWGNQPQHF

v_gene: TRBV12-3/TRBV12-4
j_gene: TRBJ2-3
CDR3aa: CASSFRAGVSTDTQYF

v_gene: TRBV7-2
j_gene: TRBJ1-6
CDR3aa: CASSPRTVSPLHF

v_gene: TRBV28
j_gene: TRBJ2-3
CDR3aa: CASSLPGSASTDTQYF

v_gene: TRBV10-3
j_gene: TRBJ1-6
CDR3aa: CAISLTGGNSPLHF

v_gene: TRBV20-1
j_gene: TRBJ2-1
CDR3aa: CSARKGSGSYRSYNEQFF

v_gene: TRBV20-1
j_gene: TRBJ2-1
CDR3aa: CSAYTGTGSYNEQFF

v_gene: TRBV6-1
j_gene: TRBJ1-6
CDR3aa: CASSDRTGGNSPLHF

v_gene: TRBV6-2/TRBV6-3
j_gene: TRBJ2-1
CDR3aa: CASSLRFEQFF

v_gene: TRBV12-3/TRBV12-4
j_gene: TRBJ2-1
CDR3aa: CASSGTGTGGNEQFF

v_gene: TRBV12-3/TRBV12-4
j_gene: TRBJ1-5
CDR3aa: CASSLSKQPQHF

v_gene: TRBV6-5
j_gene: TRBJ1-2
CDR3aa: CASSYSWIRRRRGNYGYTF

v_gene: TRBV5-1
j_gene: TRBJ2-7
CDR3aa: CASSLGGTGSYEQYF

v_gene: TRBV20-1
j_gene: TRBJ2-3
CDR3aa: CTARDLLASGSTDTQYF

v_gene: TRBV20-1
j_gene: TRBJ2-5
CDR3aa: CSALDRVETQYF

v_gene: TRBV29-1
j_gene: TRBJ2-1
CDR3aa: CSVEGYLWGESSYNEQFF

v_gene: TRBV4-3
j_gene: TRBJ2-1
CDR3aa: CASSPAGGRSYNEQFF

v_gene: TRBV6-5
j_gene: TRBJ2-5
CDR3aa: CASSYETGVVETQYF

v_gene: TRBV20-1
j_gene: TRBJ1-1
CDR3aa: CSARSGITEAFF

v_gene: TRBV28
j_gene: TRBJ2-1
CDR3aa: CASSFFGTSGRSYNEQFF

v_gene: TRBV10-3
j_gene: TRBJ2-3
CDR3aa: CAISESGRRATDTQYF

v_gene: TRBV4-1
j_gene: TRBJ1-5
CDR3aa: CASSLEDRGRAYTSNQPQHF

v_gene: TRBV7-8
j_gene: TRBJ1-2
CDR3aa: CASSDRRTGGGDGYTF

v_gene: TRBV7-9
j_gene: TRBJ2-1
CDR3aa: CASSRLRYNEQFF

v_gene: TRBV6-5
j_gene: TRBJ1-3
CDR3aa: CASSSDGYSGNTIYF

v_gene: TRBV27
j_gene: TRBJ2-2
CDR3aa: CASSLSPANTGELFF

v_gene: TRBV12-3/TRBV12-4
j_gene: TRBJ1-4
CDR3aa: CASREGGAANEKLFF

v_gene: TRBV24-1
j_gene: TRBJ2-1
CDR3aa: CATSDRLAGGLGEQFF